A single sample is the source of the 23 T cell receptor beta chains below, sequenced in a study of T cell responses to AZD1222 COVID-19 vaccine. Libraries were prepared by immunoSEQ multiplex PCR; TCRdb keeps only in-frame clonotypes and omits some of them. The repertoire holds around 140,000 clones, with about 90% as singletons. This specimen was peripheral blood, taken 28 days after the second dose of the MenACWY control vaccine. The source of these receptors is an adult who received the MenACWY meningococcal vaccine as a control.

The chain carries TRBV7-4 and TRBJ2-7; D may be TRBD2 (5 bases). The V gene's germline CDR1 is SGHVT and CDR2 SQSDAQ. The V end was cut by 5 bases, the J end by 6 bases, with 14 bases between. The length of the CDR3 is 13 residues. CDR3 sequence: CASSERWVGEQYF. CDR3 nucleotide sequence: TGTGCCAGCAGCGAGCGGTGGGTTGGCGAGCAGTACTTC.

The V and J genes are TRBV28 and TRBJ1-2, with D perhaps TRBD1 (5 bases). Trimming pared 7 bases from V and 7 bases from J, leaving 16 bases between. The CDR3 is made up of 13 amino acids. CDR1 is MDHEN, CDR2 SYDVKM, per germline. The CDR3 sequence: CASKSGQAVGYTF. CDR3 nucleotide sequence: TGTGCCAGCAAATCGGGGCAGGCTGTTGGCTACACCTTC.

The rearrangement joins TRBV10-3 to TRBJ2-5; 9 bases agree with TRBD2. The CDR3 has 16 residues. Germline V gives CDR1 ENHRY, CDR2 SYGVKD. V was pared by 2 bases and J by 1 base, with 5 bases of the junction left unmatched. The CDR3 spells CAISEVAGGIQETQYF. The DNA for the CDR3 is TGTGCCATCAGTGAGGTTGCGGGGGGGATCCAAGAGACCCAGTACTTC.

The chain employs TRBV6-5 and TRBJ2-7, with TRBD1 matching 8 bases. V gave up 4 bases and J gave up 3 bases; unmatched junction bases: 11. Germline V gene lookup returns CDR1 MNHEY and CDR2 SVGAGI. CDR3 length: 16 residues. CDR3 DNA: TGTGCCAGCAGTTCGTGGACAGGGACCCTGAACTACGAGCAGTACTTC. Translating it yields CASSSWTGTLNYEQYF.

This clone was found once. The V call is TRBV4-1, the J call TRBJ1-4, with 7 positions matching TRBD1. Trimming at V came to 1 base and at J to 0 bases, leaving 2 bases not matched to a gene. The CDR3 sequence is 16 residues long. The germline gives CDR1 MGHRA, CDR2 YSYEKL. The CDR3 loop is CASSQGDSATNEKLFF. CDR3 DNA sequence: TGCGCCAGCAGCCAAGGGGACAGCGCAACTAATGAAAAACTGTTTTTT.

This chain uses TRBV18 with TRBJ2-6, with TRBD1 matching 9 bases. CDR1 and CDR2 from the germline V gene are KGHSH and LQKENI. The length of the CDR3 is 19 residues. J lost 4 bases, V lost 3 bases, and 13 bases had no gene match. The CDR3 here is CASSPPNSQGATGANVLTF. The DNA for the CDR3 is TGTGCCAGCTCACCCCCAAACTCACAGGGGGCAACGGGGGCCAACGTCCTGACTTTC.

The genes are TRBV6-5 and TRBJ1-1; 8 nucleotides agree with TRBD1. This CDR3 spans 16 amino acids. Unmatched junction bases numbered 10, after V lost 4 bases and J lost 3 bases. Germline V gene lookup returns CDR1 MNHEY and CDR2 SVGAGI. DNA for the CDR3: TGTGCCAGCAGTTCGACCTCCGGGACAGGATACACTGAAGCTTTCTTT. Its protein product is CASSSTSGTGYTEAFF.

This sequence joins TRBV7-2 and TRBJ2-2; D ambiguous. V was clipped by 2 bases and J by 1 base, with 8 bases between them. Germline CDR1 SGHTA, CDR2 FQGNSA. The CDR3 is 15 amino acids. In DNA form, the CDR3 reads TGTGCCAGCAGCTTACTAGGGATGAACACCGGGGAGCTGTTTTTT. Its protein is CASSLLGMNTGELFF.

The chain carries TRBV5-1 and TRBJ1-1, with D uncertain. V lost 6 bases to trimming and J lost 4 bases, with 16 bases between them. There are 14 residues in the CDR3. Germline CDR1 and CDR2: SGHRS and YFSETQ. Here the CDR3 DNA reads TGCGCCAGCACCTCGGGCTGGGGAGGCACTGAAGCTTTCTTT. Translation gives CASTSGWGGTEAFF. The full variable domain, rest sourced from reference TRBV5-1 and TRBJ1-1, is KAGVTQTPRYLIKTRGQQVTLSCSPISGHRSVSWYQQTPGQGLQFLFEYFSETQRNKGNFPGRFSGRQFSNSRSEMNVSTLELGDSALYLCASTSGWGGTEAFFGQGTRLTVV.

This clone was counted only a few times. V gene TRBV9 combines with J gene TRBJ2-1; D is undetermined. Deletions cut 0 bases from V and 10 bases from J, with 11 bases between. CDR3 size: 13 residues. Germline V gene sequence: CDR1 SGDLS, CDR2 YYNGEE. The CDR3 loop reads CASSVGGGLEQFF. The CDR3 region has the DNA TGTGCCAGCAGCGTAGGTGGCGGTTTGGAGCAGTTCTTC.

This chain joins TRBV6-5 and TRBJ2-7; D might be TRBD1 (5 bases). Trimming shortened V by 2 bases and J by 3 bases, and 8 bases separated the two germline ends. Germline CDR1 reads MNHEY; CDR2 reads SVGAGI. The CDR3 runs 13 residues. CDR3: CASSYRGLYEQYF. CDR3 nucleotides: TGTGCCAGCAGTTACAGGGGTCTCTACGAGCAGTACTTC.

Written as DNA, the CDR3 is TGCGCCAGCAGCGGGGGGGACAATCAGCCCCAGCATTTT. It encodes CASSGGDNQPQHF. This rearrangement joins TRBV5-1 to TRBJ1-5, with D maybe TRBD1 (5 bases). CDR3 length equals 13 residues. CDR1 and CDR2 from the germline V gene are SGHRS and YFSETQ. Deletions cut 4 bases from V and 3 bases from J, with 8 bases between. The whole variable domain, remainder taken from reference TRBV5-1 and TRBJ1-5, is KAGVTQTPRYLIKTRGQQVTLSCSPISGHRSVSWYQQTPGQGLQFLFEYFSETQRNKGNFPGRFSGRQFSNSRSEMNVSTLELGDSALYLCASSGGDNQPQHFGDGTRLSIL.

The rearrangement links TRBV2 to TRBJ2-1, with D possibly TRBD1 on 6 matching bases. V gave up 8 bases and J gave up 6 bases, with 14 bases separating them. This CDR3 has 13 residues. The germline V gene encodes CDR1 SNHLY and CDR2 FYNNEI. This CDR3 is CASHREIGNEQFF. The CDR3 region has the DNA TGTGCCAGCCACAGGGAAATAGGCAATGAGCAGTTCTTC.

In this sample, this clone turned up a few times. This sequence joins TRBV28 and TRBJ1-2; D gene ambiguous. Germline V gene data show CDR1 as MDHEN and CDR2 as SYDVKM. The CDR3 has 12 residues. V was cut by 8 bases and J by 7 bases, with 14 bases left in between. In DNA, the CDR3 is TGTGCCAGCGGTACTCCAGCTGGTGGCTACACCTTC. It translates to CASGTPAGGYTF.

The rearrangement links TRBV5-3 to TRBJ1-2, with D hard to call. TRBV5-3 counts as an open reading frame of uncertain function. The CDR3 covers 16 residues. V lost 3 bases, J lost 2 bases, and 17 bases lay in between. This CDR3 is CARSWGGEGSNYGYTF. DNA for the CDR3: TGTGCCAGAAGCTGGGGAGGAGAGGGTTCGAACTATGGCTACACCTTC.

V usage is TRBV19 and J usage is TRBJ1-2, with TRBD1 identical over 7 bases. The CDR3 is made up of 14 amino acids. The ends lost 5 bases at V and 1 base at J; junction bases unmatched: 4. Germline V lookup: CDR1 LNHDA, CDR2 SQIVND (reference sequence). DNA of the CDR3: TGTGCCAGTAGTTCGGGGGACAGTAACTATGGCTACACCTTC. It is translated as CASSSGDSNYGYTF.

The chain uses TRBV10-2 and TRBJ2-1, with a tentative D call TRBD1 (6 bases). The CDR3 is 15 amino acids. Germline loops: CDR1 WSHSY, CDR2 SAAADI. V shed 3 bases and J shed 9 bases, with 18 bases lying between them. The CDR3 sequence is CASSDGQGKVVEQFF. The CDR3 region has the DNA TGCGCCAGCAGTGATGGGCAGGGGAAGGTAGTTGAGCAGTTCTTC.

The chain carries TRBV6-5 and TRBJ1-4; D might be TRBD1 (5 bases). The CDR3 is 14 amino acids. V was trimmed by 5 bases and J by 6 bases, leaving 13 bases between them. Per the germline V gene, CDR1 is MNHEY and CDR2 is SVGAGI. The CDR3 sequence is CASSTGQGDEKLFF. In nucleotides, the CDR3 is TGTGCCAGCAGTACAGGACAAGGGGATGAAAAACTGTTTTTT.

The chain has TRBV6-1 and TRBJ2-7; D may be TRBD1 (6 bases). Germline-derived CDR1 and CDR2 are MNHNS and SASEGT. The CDR3 length is 15 residues. Trimming shortened V by 5 bases and J by 2 bases, and 16 bases separated the two germline ends. CDR3 loop: CASSTPGTYAYEQYF. The DNA of the CDR3 is TGTGCCAGCAGTACACCCGGGACATACGCCTACGAGCAGTACTTC.

J is TRBJ2-1 and V is TRBV2; no clear D gene. The CDR3 is 14 residues long. Trimming removed 5 bases from V and 9 bases from J, with 17 bases in between. Per the germline V gene, CDR1 is SNHLY and CDR2 is FYNNEI. This CDR3 reads CASSRPEGQGEQFF. Written as DNA, the CDR3 is TGTGCCAGCAGTCGCCCGGAAGGCCAAGGTGAGCAGTTCTTC. Variable domain in full (rest from reference TRBV2 and TRBJ2-1): EPEVTQTPSHQVTQMGQEVILRCVPISNHLYFYWYRQILGQKVEFLVSFYNNEISEKSEIFDDQFSVERPDGSNFTLKIRSTKLEDSAMYFCASSRPEGQGEQFFGPGTRLTVL.

V and J are TRBV29-1 and TRBJ1-2; perhaps TRBD1 as D (6 bases). V was cut by 6 bases and J by 4 bases, with 24 bases left in between. CDR3 length: 16 amino acids. CDR1 SQVTM and CDR2 ANQGSEA come from the germline V gene. The CDR3 loop reads CSVRDPDSPNSYGYTF. DNA for the CDR3: TGCAGCGTCAGAGACCCGGACAGCCCGAATTCCTATGGCTACACCTTC.

The J gene is TRBJ2-1, the V gene TRBV9; the match to TRBD2 covers 12 bases. V trimming: 0 bases; J trimming: 9 bases; junction bases outside the gene matches: 1. Germline V gene sequence: CDR1 SGDLS, CDR2 YYNGEE. The CDR3 consists of 14 residues. This CDR3 reads CASSVGLAGVEQFF. The CDR3 nucleotides read TGTGCCAGCAGCGTAGGACTAGCGGGGGTTGAGCAGTTCTTC.

The chain has TRBV5-1 and TRBJ2-3; D possibly corresponds to TRBD1 (6 bases). Per germline, CDR1 SGHRS and CDR2 YFSETQ. Trimming cost V 0 bases and J 6 bases, with 8 bases left between them. This CDR3 comprises 13 residues. CDR3 residues: CASSLEGDDTQYF. The CDR3 DNA follows: TGCGCCAGCAGCTTGGAGGGGGACGATACGCAGTATTTT.